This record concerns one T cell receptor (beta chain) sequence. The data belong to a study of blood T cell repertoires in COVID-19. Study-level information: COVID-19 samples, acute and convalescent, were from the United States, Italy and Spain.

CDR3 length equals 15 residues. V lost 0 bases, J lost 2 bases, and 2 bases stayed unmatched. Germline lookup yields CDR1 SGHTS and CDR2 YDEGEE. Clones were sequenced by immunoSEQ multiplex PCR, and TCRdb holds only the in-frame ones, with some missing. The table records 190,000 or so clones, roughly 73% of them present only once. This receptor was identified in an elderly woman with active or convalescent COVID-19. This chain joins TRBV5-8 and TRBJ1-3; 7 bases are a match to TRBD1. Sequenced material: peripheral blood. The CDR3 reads CASSLGQGPGNTIYF. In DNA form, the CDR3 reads TGTGCCAGCAGCTTGGGACAGGGCCCTGGAAACACCATATATTTT.